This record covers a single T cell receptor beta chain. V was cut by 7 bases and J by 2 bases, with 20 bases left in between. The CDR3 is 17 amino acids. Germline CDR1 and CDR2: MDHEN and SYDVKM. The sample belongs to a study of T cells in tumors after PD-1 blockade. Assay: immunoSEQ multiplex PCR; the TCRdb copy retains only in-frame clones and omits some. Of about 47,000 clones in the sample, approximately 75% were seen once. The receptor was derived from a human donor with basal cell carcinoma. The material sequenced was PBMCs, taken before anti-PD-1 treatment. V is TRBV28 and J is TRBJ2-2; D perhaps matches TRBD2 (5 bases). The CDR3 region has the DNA TGTGCCAGCACCATAAGAAGCGGCGGACCCAACACCGGGGAGCTGTTTTTT. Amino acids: CASTIRSGGPNTGELFF.